These 2 T cell receptor beta chains share one sample of origin, sequenced in a study of CD8 T cells in Susac syndrome. Reverse transcription used about 0.45 to 1 ug RNA and random hexamers. From the immunoSEQ multiplex PCR reads, TCRdb called clonotypes with MiXCR, one entry per CDR3 protein. The sample lists approximately 210,000 distinct CDR3 sequences, about 95% occurring once. Sequenced input: CD4+ T cells from PBMCs. These receptors all come from a human donor with Susac syndrome.

This clonotype occurred once. The J gene is TRBJ1-6, the V gene TRBV6-6; D is possibly TRBD1 (5 bases). Trimming cost V 5 bases and J 9 bases, with 20 bases left between them. The length of the CDR3 is 16 residues. Germline values: CDR1 MNHNY, CDR2 SVGAGI (reference sequence). CDR3 region: CASSTTRGAAGSPLHF. The CDR3 nucleotides are TGTGCCAGCAGTACCACTCGCGGGGCCGCAGGTTCACCCCTCCACTTT.

V is TRBV6-6 and J is TRBJ1-5, with D possibly being TRBD1 (5 bases). The V gene lost 5 bases and the J gene lost 1 base, with 12 bases spanning the gap. The CDR3 runs to 15 residues. Germline V gives CDR1 MNHNY, CDR2 SVGAGI (reference sequence). The CDR3 loop reads CASSVGGESNQPQHF. DNA for the CDR3: TGTGCCAGCAGTGTCGGGGGAGAAAGCAATCAGCCCCAGCATTTT.